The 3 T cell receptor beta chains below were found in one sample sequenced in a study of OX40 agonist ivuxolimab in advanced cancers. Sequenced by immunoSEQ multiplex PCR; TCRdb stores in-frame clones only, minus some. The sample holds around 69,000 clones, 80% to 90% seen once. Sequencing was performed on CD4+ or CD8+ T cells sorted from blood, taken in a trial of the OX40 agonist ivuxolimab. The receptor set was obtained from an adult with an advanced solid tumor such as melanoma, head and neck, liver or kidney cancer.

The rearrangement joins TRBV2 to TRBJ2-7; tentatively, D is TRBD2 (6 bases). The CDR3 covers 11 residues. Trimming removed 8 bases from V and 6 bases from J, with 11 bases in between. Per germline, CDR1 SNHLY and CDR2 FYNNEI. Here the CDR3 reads CASRGSSEQYF. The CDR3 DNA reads TGTGCCAGCCGGGGGAGTTCCGAGCAGTACTTC.

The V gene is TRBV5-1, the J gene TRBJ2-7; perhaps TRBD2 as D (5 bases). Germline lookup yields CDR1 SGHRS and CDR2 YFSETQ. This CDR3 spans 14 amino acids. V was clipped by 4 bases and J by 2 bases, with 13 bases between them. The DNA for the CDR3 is TGCGCCAGCAGCGTGGACCCGCGGGCCTACGAGCAGTACTTC. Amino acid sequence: CASSVDPRAYEQYF.

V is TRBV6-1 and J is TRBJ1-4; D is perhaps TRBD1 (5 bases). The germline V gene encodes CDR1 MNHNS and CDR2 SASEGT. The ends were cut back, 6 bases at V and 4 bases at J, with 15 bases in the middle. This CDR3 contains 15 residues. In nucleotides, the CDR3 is TGTGCCAGCAGCGCCGGAGGACACTATAATGAAAAACTGTTTTTT. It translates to CASSAGGHYNEKLFF.